This T cell receptor beta chain came from a study of blood T cell repertoires in COVID-19. Study overall: Researchers got acute and convalescent COVID-19 samples from the United States, Italy and Spain.

Original processing notes: Reference gene primer amplification gave estimated nucleated cell counts. Sequencing was performed with immunoSEQ multiplex PCR; in TCRdb, only in-frame clones are kept and a portion is missing. V, J and clone size derive from that table, while D and trimming were established from the DNA sequence. The sample records a few hundred thousand clones, roughly 90% being singletons. The source of this sequence is a man younger than 40 with active or convalescent COVID-19. Sequencing was performed on peripheral blood.

The CDR3 loop reads CASSLSGVGNTIYF. Written as DNA, the CDR3 is TGTGCCAGCAGTTTATCAGGGGTTGGAAACACCATATATTTT. The chain employs TRBV6-5 and TRBJ1-3; D might be TRBD1 (6 bases). This CDR3 is 14 amino acids long. V shed 4 bases and J shed 3 bases, with 10 bases lying between them. CDR1 is MNHEY, CDR2 SVGAGI, per germline.